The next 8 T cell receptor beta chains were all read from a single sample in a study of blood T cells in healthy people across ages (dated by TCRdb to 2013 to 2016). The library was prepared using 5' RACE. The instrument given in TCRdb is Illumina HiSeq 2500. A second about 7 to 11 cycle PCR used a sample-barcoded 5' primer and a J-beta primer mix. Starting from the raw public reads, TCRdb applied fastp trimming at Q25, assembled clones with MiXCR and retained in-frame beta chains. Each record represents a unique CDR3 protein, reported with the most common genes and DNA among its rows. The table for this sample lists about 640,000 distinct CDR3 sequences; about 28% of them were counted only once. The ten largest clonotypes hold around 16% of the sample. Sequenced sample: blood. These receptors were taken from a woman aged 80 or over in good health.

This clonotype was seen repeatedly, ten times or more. The CDR3 sequence: CASTLGDRDYEQYF. In DNA, the CDR3 is TGTGCCAGCACCCTAGGGGACAGGGACTACGAGCAGTACTTC. The chain combines TRBV7-9 with TRBJ2-7, with 9 bases matching TRBD1. Trimming at V came to 7 bases and at J to 3 bases, leaving 7 bases not matched to a gene. Germline lookup yields CDR1 SEHNR and CDR2 FQNEAQ (reference sequence). This CDR3 has 14 amino acids.

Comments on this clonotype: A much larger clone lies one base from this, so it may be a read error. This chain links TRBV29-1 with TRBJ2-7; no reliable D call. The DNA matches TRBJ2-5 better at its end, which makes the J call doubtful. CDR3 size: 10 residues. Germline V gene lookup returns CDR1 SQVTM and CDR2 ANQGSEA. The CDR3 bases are TGCAGCGTTGAAGAAGAGACCCAGTACTTC. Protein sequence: CSVEEETQYF.

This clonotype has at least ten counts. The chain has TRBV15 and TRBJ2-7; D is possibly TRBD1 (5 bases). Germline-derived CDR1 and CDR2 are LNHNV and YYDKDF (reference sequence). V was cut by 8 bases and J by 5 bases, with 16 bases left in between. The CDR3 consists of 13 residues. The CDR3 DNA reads TGTGCCACCTCGGAAGGGGCGCGCCACGAGCAGTACTTC. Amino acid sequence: CATSEGARHEQYF.

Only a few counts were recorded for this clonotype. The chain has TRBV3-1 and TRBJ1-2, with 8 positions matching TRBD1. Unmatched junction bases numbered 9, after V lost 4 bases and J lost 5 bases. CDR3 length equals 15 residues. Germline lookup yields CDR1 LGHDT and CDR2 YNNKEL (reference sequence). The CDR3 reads CASSPLLGQEYGYTF. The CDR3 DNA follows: TGTGCCAGCAGCCCACTTCTGGGACAGGAGTATGGCTACACCTTC.

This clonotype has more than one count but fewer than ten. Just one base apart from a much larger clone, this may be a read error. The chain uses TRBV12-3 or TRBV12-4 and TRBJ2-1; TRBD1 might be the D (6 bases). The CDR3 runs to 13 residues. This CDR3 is CASSIKQGNKQFF. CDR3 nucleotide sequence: TGTGCCAGCAGTATAAAACAGGGCAATAAGCAGTTCTTC.

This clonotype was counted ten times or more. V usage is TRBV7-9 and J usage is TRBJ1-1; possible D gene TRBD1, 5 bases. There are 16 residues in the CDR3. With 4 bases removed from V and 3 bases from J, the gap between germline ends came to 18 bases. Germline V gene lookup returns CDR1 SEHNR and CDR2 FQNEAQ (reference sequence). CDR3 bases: TGTGCCAGCAGCTCATCCCGGGACTTCTACCACACTGAAGCTTTCTTT. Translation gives CASSSSRDFYHTEAFF.

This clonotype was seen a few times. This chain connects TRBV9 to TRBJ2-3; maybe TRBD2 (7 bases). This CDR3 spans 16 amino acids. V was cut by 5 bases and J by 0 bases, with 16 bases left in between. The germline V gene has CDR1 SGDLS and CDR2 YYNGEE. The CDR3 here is CASRGGGGPSTDTQYF. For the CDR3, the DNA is TGTGCCAGCAGGGGGGGAGGGGGGCCTAGCACAGATACGCAGTATTTT.

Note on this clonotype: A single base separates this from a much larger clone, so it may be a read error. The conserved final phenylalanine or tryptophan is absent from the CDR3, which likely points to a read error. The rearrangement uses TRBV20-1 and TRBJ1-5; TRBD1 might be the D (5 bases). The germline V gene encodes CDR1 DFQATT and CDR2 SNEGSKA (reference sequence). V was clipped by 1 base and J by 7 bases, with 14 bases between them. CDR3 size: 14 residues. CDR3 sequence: CSARAPHEGQPQHL. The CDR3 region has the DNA TGCAGTGCTAGAGCTCCACACGAGGGGCAGCCCCAGCATTTG.